Reported below is one T cell receptor beta chain. These data originate in a study of blood T cell repertoires in COVID-19. Germline V lookup: CDR1 SGHNT, CDR2 YYREEE (reference sequence). V lost 0 bases and J lost 4, with 17 bases in between. The CDR3 extends over 17 amino acids. Assay used: immunoSEQ multiplex PCR; TCRdb lists only in-frame clones, some missing. The sample holds approximately 68,000 clones; 80% to 90% are singletons and the top ten take roughly a tenth. This receptor was identified in an older man with active or convalescent COVID-19. The sample comprised peripheral blood. V is TRBV5-4 and J is TRBJ1-3; D is perhaps TRBD1 (5 bases). This CDR3 is CASSLGSRGGAGNTIYF. In nucleotides, the CDR3 is TGTGCCAGCAGCTTGGGCTCGAGGGGAGGGGCAGGAAACACCATATATTTT.